The present entry profiles one TCR beta chain with its context. The antigen is unknown. The sample belongs to a study of T cell responses to AZD1222 COVID-19 vaccine. Notes on the study in general: Spike was spanned by vaccine-associated CD4 TCRs, with dominance at 160-218 and 743-854. In a largely white British group with more females than males, clonal diversity was possibly underestimated.

In germline, CDR1 is SGHDN, CDR2 FVKESK. The CDR3 is 14 residues long. V lost 1 base and J 8 bases, leaving 13 bases between the germline ends. Libraries were prepared by immunoSEQ multiplex PCR; TCRdb keeps only in-frame clonotypes and omits some of them. Among 100,000 to 120,000 clones listed, around 90% were seen once. The sequencing used peripheral blood, collected on day 0 of AZD1222 vaccination. The chain employs TRBV14 and TRBJ2-3, with TRBD2 as a possible D gene (6 bases). The clonotype was recovered from an adult in good health. In nucleotides, the CDR3 is TGTGCCAGCAGCCAAGTAGCGGCCGGGGGTACGCAGTATTTT. Residues: CASSQVAAGGTQYF.